This T cell receptor beta chain was captured by sequencing in a study of shared clonotypes between healthy human individuals. The assay was carried out at the deep level. As originally analysed: Junction-only sequences without quality scores were provided by ImmunoSEQ, so filtering was different. Profiled with immunoSEQ multiplex PCR; TCRdb holds only in-frame clones, not every one. V and J calls plus clone size are reproduced from that table; the DNA served to infer D and trimming. This table holds some 240,000 clones, 65% found once. CDR1 SGHRS and CDR2 YFSETQ come from the germline V gene. The CDR3 sequence is 17 residues long. With 3 bases clipped from V and 4 bases from J, the junction kept 12 bases outside the gene matches. To note about this clone: The antigen remains unidentified.

Notes on the study in general: Sampling used blood alone; tissue repertoires probably differ. Relative to clonotypes present in all four donors, those not shared had lower generation probabilities.

The sequenced sample consisted of memory CD4+ T cells sorted from blood. Subset reported: CD45RA-negative fraction. This sequence originates from a man aged 25-45 years in good health. The V call is TRBV5-1, the J call TRBJ2-1; TRBD2 aligns across 8 bases. The CDR3 spells CASSSRLSGGTYNEQFF. The DNA for the CDR3 is TGCGCCAGCAGCTCCCGACTTTCGGGAGGGACATACAATGAGCAGTTCTTC.